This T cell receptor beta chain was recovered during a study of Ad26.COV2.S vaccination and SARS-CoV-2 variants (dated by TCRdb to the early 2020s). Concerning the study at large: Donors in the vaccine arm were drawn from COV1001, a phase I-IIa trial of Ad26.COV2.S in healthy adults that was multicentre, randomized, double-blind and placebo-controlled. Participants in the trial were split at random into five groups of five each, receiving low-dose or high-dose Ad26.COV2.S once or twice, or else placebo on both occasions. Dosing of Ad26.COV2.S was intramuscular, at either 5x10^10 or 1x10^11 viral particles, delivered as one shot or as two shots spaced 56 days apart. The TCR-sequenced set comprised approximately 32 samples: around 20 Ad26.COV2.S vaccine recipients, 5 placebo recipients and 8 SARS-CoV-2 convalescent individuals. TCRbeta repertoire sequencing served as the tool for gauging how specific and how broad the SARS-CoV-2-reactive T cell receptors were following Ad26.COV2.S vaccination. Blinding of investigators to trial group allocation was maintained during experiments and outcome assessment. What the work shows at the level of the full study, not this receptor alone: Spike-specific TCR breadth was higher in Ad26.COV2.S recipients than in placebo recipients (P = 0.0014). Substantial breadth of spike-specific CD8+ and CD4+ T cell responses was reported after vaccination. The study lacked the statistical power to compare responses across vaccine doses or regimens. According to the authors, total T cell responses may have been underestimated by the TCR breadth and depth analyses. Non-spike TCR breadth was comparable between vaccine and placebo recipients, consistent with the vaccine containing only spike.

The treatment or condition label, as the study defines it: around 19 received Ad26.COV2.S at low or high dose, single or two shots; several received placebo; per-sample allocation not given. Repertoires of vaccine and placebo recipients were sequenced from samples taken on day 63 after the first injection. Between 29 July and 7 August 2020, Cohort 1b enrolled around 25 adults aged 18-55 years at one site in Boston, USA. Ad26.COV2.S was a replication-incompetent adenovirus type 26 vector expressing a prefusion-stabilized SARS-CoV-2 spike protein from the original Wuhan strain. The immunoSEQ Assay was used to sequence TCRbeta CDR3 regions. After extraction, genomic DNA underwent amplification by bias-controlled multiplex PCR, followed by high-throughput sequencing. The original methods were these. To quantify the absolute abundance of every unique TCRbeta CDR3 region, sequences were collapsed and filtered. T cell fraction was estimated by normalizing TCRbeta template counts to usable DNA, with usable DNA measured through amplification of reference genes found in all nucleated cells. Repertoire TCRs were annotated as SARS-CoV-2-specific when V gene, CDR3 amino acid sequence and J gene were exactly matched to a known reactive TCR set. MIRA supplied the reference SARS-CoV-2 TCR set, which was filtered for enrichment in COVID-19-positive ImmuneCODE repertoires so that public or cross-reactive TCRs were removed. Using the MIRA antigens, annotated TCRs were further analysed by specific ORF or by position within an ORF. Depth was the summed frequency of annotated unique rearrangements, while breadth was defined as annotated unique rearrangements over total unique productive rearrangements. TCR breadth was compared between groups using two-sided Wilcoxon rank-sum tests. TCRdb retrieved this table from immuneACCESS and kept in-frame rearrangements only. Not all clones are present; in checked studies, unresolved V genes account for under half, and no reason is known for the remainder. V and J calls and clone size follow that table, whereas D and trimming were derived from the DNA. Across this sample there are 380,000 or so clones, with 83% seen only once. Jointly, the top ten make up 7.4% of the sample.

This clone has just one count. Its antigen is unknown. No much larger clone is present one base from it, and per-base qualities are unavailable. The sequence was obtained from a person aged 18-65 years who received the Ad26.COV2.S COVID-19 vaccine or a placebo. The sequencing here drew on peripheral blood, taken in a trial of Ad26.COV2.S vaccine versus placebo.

The DNA sequence reads TGTGCCAGCAGCCGGCGGCTATTAGTCCACGAGCAGTACTTC. Its amino acids are CASSRRLLVHEQYF. The sequence links TRBV5-6 to TRBJ2-7; the D gene is unclear. In the germline V gene, CDR1 corresponds to SGHDT and CDR2 to YYEEEE. V gives up 4 bases and J gives up 5 bases, and the segment between their germline ends measures 16 bases. CDR3 length: 14 amino acids, cysteine to phenylalanine. Just CDR3 DNA is preserved here, 42 bases in frame from base 1.